Listed below are T cell receptor beta chains from one sample, sequenced in a study of pediatric ulcerative colitis. Produced via immunoSEQ multiplex PCR; TCRdb's table is partial and in-frame only. The sample shows 59,000 or so clones, about 80% of them seen only once. The sequenced sample consisted of blood. The receptors were gathered from a boy younger than 18 with moderate ulcerative colitis. The CDR3 runs from the conserved cysteine through the conserved F or W. Each record gives: D gene, clone size, J gene, V gene, CDR3 protein, CDR3 DNA. A D gene is named only where the DNA matches it firmly. Expanded clones are given a class, and other clones once, few, many or no size at all.

. . TRBJ1-2 TRBV9 CASSQGPYGYTF TGTGCCAGCAGCCAGGGGCCCTATGGCTACACCTTC
. once TRBJ2-6 TRBV7-3 CASSLKQLNSGANVLTF TGTGCCAGCAGCTTAAAACAGCTCAACTCTGGGGCCAACGTCCTGACTTTC
. . TRBJ1-2 TRBV9 CASSGPPGHDNYYGYTF TGTGCCAGCAGCGGCCCCCCCGGACACGATAACTACTATGGCTACACCTTC
TRBD1 . TRBJ1-6 TRBV5-4 CASSLGQGERPLHF TGTGCCAGCAGCCTGGGACAGGGTGAAAGGCCCCTCCACTTT
TRBD1 few TRBJ1-1 TRBV19 CASSRTGQTEAFF TGTGCCAGTAGCCGGACAGGGCAGACTGAAGCTTTCTTT
. . TRBJ1-2 TRBV4-3 CASSQVADPGYGYTF TGCGCCAGCAGCCAAGTGGCAGACCCGGGCTATGGCTACACCTTC
. . TRBJ2-5 TRBV9 CASSVDHWGQKETQYF TGTGCCAGCAGCGTAGATCATTGGGGGCAAAAAGAGACCCAGTACTTC
. once TRBJ2-5 TRBV19 CASSLAGPETQYF TGTGCCAGTAGTCTGGCTGGGCCAGAGACCCAGTACTTC
. . TRBJ1-3 TRBV6-5 CASSLGASGNTIYF TGTGCCAGCAGTTTGGGAGCCAGCGGAAACACCATATATTTT
TRBD1 . TRBJ1-2 TRBV19 CASIPGGSGGYTF TGTGCCAGTATCCCAGGGGGTAGTGGAGGCTACACCTTC
TRBD1 few TRBJ1-2 TRBV13 CASSLRQGYGYTF TGTGCCAGCAGCTTACGACAGGGCTACGGCTACACCTTC
. . TRBJ1-4 TRBV5-4 CASSPEGEKLFF TGTGCCAGCAGCCCCGAGGGTGAAAAACTGTTTTTT
. . TRBJ2-7 TRBV28 CASSEGGRGLFEQYF TGTGCCAGCAGTGAGGGGGGGAGGGGCTTGTTTGAGCAGTACTTC
. . TRBJ2-3 TRBV7-9 CASSLGTRGDTQYF TGTGCCAGCAGCTTGGGGACCAGGGGAGATACGCAGTATTTT
. few TRBJ1-2 TRBV7-9 CASSPGPGTFIYGYTF TGTGCCAGCAGCCCCGGCCCAGGGACATTTATCTATGGCTACACCTTC
TRBD1 . TRBJ2-7 TRBV29-1 CSVADPGQSYEQYF TGCAGCGTAGCAGATCCGGGACAGAGCTACGAGCAGTACTTC
. . TRBJ2-2 TRBV11-3 CASSLGPWVGNTGELFF TGTGCCAGCAGCTTAGGCCCATGGGTAGGAAACACCGGGGAGCTGTTTTTT
. . TRBJ1-1 TRBV7-9 CASSHTPRADTEAFF TGTGCCAGCAGCCATACGCCGCGCGCGGACACTGAAGCTTTCTTT
. . TRBJ2-7 TRBV5-4 CASSLEAGTYEQYF TGTGCCAGCAGCTTGGAAGCAGGGACTTACGAGCAGTACTTC
. . TRBJ2-7 TRBV12-5 CASGPFGGGHKQYF TGTGCTAGTGGACCCTTCGGTGGGGGGCACAAGCAGTACTTC
. . TRBJ1-2 TRBV5-1 CASSLGVSNTNYGYTF TGCGCCAGCAGCTTGGGAGTAAGCAATACTAACTATGGCTACACCTTC
. . TRBJ2-7 TRBV30 CAWSDRASEQYF TGTGCCTGGAGTGACAGGGCCAGCGAGCAGTACTTC
TRBD1 . TRBJ2-4 TRBV11-1 CASSLAGGDFVNIQYF TGTGCCAGCAGCTTAGCAGGGGGCGATTTTGTGAACATTCAGTACTTC
TRBD1 . TRBJ1-3 TRBV10-1 CASSESRQGLNTIYF TGCGCCAGCAGTGAATCCCGACAGGGACTGAACACCATATATTTT
. . TRBJ1-1 TRBV7-9 CASSLWPRVNTEAFF TGTGCCAGCAGCCTATGGCCCAGGGTTAACACTGAAGCTTTCTTT
TRBD2 . TRBJ2-1 TRBV9 CASSAETSGVSYNEQFF TGTGCCAGCAGCGCAGAGACTAGCGGGGTCTCCTACAATGAGCAGTTCTTC
TRBD1 . TRBJ1-1 TRBV6-4 CASRSSGGSVAFF TGTGCCAGCAGATCCTCAGGGGGCTCTGTGGCTTTCTTT